These T cell receptor beta chains were read from a single sample in a study of blood T cell repertoires in COVID-19. Clones were sequenced by immunoSEQ multiplex PCR, and TCRdb holds only the in-frame ones, with some missing. The data hold just over 250,000 clones, with about 80% observed a single time. Material for sequencing was PBMCs or T cells enriched from blood (not recorded which). The origin of the receptors is a man aged 25 to 40 with acute COVID-19. Each CDR3 is given with its conserved first and last residue. Fields, in order: clone size, J gene, D gene, V gene, CDR3 protein, CDR3 DNA. The D gene is left open where the match is weak. Some rows mark clone size as missing; the rest say once, few, many or name a class of expanded clone.

>-|TRBJ2-2|-|TRBV6-2/TRBV6-3
CASSYTQGTGELFF
TGTGCCAGCAGTTACACACAGGGCACCGGGGAGCTGTTTTTT
>few|TRBJ1-5|-|TRBV6-5
CASRIGGETQPQHF
TGTGCCAGCCGAATCGGTGGAGAGACTCAGCCCCAGCATTTT
>-|TRBJ2-1|TRBD2|TRBV30
CAWSEGSLAGVVEQFF
TGTGCCTGGAGTGAAGGTAGTCTAGCGGGAGTAGTTGAGCAGTTCTTC
>-|TRBJ2-6|-|TRBV24-1
CATGSSVPSGANVLTF
TGTGCCACGGGCTCATCGGTGCCCTCTGGGGCCAACGTCCTGACTTTC
>few|TRBJ1-2|-|TRBV4-2
CASSQVGRDGYTF
TGTGCCAGCAGCCAAGTGGGGCGTGATGGCTACACCTTC
>-|TRBJ1-1|-|TRBV24-1
CATSDANRNTEAFF
TGTGCCACCAGTGACGCAAACAGGAACACTGAAGCTTTCTTT
>-|TRBJ1-5|-|TRBV10-1
CASSTGTHQPQHF
TGCGCCAGCAGTACCGGGACACATCAGCCCCAGCATTTT
>once|TRBJ2-5|-|TRBV6-2/TRBV6-3
CASSWYRRQETQYF
TGTGCCAGCAGCTGGTACCGGAGGCAAGAGACCCAGTACTTC
>-|TRBJ1-1|TRBD1|TRBV5-1
CASTGQLNTEAFF
TGCGCCAGCACGGGACAGCTGAACACTGAAGCTTTCTTT
>-|TRBJ1-2|TRBD1|TRBV27
CASSITGTGNPYGYTF
TGTGCCAGCAGTATAACCGGGACAGGGAACCCTTATGGCTACACCTTC
>-|TRBJ2-5|-|TRBV12-3/TRBV12-4
CASSPARRETQYF
TGTGCCAGCAGTCCCGCTAGAAGAGAGACCCAGTACTTC
>-|TRBJ1-1|-|TRBV18
CASSPPGVGTEAFF
TGTGCCAGCTCACCACCCGGGGTGGGCACTGAAGCTTTCTTT
>few|TRBJ2-3|TRBD2|TRBV6-5
CASSYGREVTDTQYF
TGTGCCAGCAGTTACGGCCGGGAGGTTACAGATACGCAGTATTTT
>-|TRBJ1-1|-|TRBV5-4
CASSLVPGLTEAFF
TGTGCCAGCAGCTTGGTTCCAGGATTGACTGAAGCTTTCTTT
>-|TRBJ2-5|TRBD1|TRBV7-6
CASSQDRVETQYF
TGTGCCAGCAGCCAGGACAGGGTTGAGACCCAGTACTTC
>-|TRBJ2-3|-|TRBV5-1
CASSTGRSTDTQYF
TGTGCCAGCAGCACAGGACGGAGCACAGATACGCAGTATTTT
>-|TRBJ1-1|TRBD1|TRBV2
CASSVDRGLMKAFF
TGTGCCAGCAGTGTGGACAGGGGGCTTATGAAAGCTTTCTTT
>few|TRBJ1-3|-|TRBV3-1/TRBV3-2
CASSPGGGSGNTIYF
TGTGCCAGCAGCCCGGGGGGGGGCTCTGGAAACACCATATATTTT
>once|TRBJ1-2|-|TRBV7-9
CASSSGQLWGYTF
TGTGCCAGCAGCTCAGGCCAATTGTGGGGCTACACCTTC
>-|TRBJ2-1|TRBD1|TRBV19
CASSIGAGTGLFNEQFF
TGTGCCAGTAGTATAGGAGCCGGGACAGGCCTTTTCAATGAGCAGTTCTTC
>-|TRBJ1-1|TRBD1|TRBV5-5
CASSPRDRQMNTEAFF
TGTGCCAGCAGCCCCCGGGACAGGCAGATGAACACTGAAGCTTTCTTT
>-|TRBJ1-1|-|TRBV4-1
CASSHLLGGAGVAEAFF
TGCGCCAGCAGCCACCTCTTAGGGGGGGCCGGGGTGGCTGAAGCTTTCTTT
>-|TRBJ1-1|TRBD1|TRBV2
CASTPPGQGASEAFF
TGTGCCAGCACGCCGCCGGGACAGGGGGCTAGTGAAGCTTTCTTT
>-|TRBJ2-2|-|TRBV11-3
CASSPRGLHTGELFF
TGTGCCAGCAGCCCGCGGGGACTGCACACCGGGGAGCTGTTTTTT